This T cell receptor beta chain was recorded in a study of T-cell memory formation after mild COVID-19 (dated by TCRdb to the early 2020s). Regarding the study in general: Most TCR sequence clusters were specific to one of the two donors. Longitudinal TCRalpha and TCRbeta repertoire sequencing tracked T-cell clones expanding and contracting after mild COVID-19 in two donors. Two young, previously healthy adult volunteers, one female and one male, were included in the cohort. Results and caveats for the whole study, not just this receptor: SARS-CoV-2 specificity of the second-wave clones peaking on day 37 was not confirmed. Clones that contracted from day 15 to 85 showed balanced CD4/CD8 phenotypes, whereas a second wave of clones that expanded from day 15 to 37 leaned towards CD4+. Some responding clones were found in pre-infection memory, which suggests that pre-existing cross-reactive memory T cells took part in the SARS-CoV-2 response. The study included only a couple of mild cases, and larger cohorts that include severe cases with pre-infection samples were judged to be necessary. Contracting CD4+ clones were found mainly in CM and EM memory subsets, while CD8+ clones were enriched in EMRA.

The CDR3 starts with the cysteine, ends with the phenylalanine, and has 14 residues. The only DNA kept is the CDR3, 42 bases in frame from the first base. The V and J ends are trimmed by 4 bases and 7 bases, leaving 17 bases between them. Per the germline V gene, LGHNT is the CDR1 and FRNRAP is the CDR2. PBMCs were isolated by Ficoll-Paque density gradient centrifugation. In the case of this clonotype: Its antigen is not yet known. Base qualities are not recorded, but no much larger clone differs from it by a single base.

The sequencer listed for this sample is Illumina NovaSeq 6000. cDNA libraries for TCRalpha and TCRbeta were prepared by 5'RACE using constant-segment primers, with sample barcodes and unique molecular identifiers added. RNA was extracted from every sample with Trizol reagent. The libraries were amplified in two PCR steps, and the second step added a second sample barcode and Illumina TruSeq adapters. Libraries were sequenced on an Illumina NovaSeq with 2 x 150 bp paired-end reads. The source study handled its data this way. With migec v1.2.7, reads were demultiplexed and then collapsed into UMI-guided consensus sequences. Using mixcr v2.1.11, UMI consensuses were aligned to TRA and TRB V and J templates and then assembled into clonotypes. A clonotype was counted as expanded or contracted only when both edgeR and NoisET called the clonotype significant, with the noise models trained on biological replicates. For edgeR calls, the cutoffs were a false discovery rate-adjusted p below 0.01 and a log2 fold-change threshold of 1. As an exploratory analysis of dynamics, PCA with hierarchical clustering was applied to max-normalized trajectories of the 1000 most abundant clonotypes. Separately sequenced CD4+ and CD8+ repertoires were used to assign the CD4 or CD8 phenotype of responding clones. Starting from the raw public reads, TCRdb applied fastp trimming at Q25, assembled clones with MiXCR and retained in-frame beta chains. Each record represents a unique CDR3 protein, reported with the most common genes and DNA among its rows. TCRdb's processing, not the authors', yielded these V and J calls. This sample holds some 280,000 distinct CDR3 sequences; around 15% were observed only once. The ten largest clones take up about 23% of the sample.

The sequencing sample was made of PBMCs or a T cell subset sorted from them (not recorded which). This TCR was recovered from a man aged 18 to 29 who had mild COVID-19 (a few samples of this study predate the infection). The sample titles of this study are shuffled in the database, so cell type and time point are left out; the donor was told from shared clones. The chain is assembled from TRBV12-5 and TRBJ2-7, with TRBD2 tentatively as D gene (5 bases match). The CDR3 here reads CASGSPGSPREQYF. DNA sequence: TGTGCTAGTGGTTCCCCGGGAAGTCCGCGGGAGCAGTACTTC.